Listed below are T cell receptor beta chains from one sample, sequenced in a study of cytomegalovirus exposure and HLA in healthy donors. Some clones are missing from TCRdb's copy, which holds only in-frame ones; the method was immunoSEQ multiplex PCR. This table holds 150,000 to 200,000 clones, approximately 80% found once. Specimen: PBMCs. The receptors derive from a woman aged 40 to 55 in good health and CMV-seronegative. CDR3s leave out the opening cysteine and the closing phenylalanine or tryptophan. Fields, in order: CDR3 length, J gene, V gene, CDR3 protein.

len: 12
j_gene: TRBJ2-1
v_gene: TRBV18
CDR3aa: ASSLRTSANEQF

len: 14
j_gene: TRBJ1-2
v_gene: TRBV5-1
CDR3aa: ASSTPTGSRNYGYT

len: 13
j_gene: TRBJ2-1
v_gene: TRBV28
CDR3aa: ASSPGSGRDNEQF

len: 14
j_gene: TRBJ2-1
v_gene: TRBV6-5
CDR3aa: ASSYSRAGAGVEQF

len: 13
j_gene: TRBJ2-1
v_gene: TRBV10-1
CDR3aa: ASSESRGGPGEQF

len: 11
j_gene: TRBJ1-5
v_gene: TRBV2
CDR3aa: ASSIAGDQPQH

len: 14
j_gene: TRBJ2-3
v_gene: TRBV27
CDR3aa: ASSPPGKRSTDTQY

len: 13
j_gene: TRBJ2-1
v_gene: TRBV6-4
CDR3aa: ASSDTDRGQNEQF

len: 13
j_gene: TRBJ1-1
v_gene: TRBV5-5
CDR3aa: ASSLSQGKITEAF

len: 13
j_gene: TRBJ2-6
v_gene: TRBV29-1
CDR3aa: SVGGPSSGANVLT

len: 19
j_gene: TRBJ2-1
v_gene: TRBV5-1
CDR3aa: ASSLRASGLAGISSYNEQF

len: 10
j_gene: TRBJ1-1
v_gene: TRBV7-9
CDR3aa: ASSPSTGEAF

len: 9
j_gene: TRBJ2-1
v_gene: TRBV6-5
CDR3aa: ASRRGREQF

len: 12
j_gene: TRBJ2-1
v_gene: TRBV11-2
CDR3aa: ASSLAQNYNEQF

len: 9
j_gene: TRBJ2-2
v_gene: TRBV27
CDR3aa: ASSLYGELF

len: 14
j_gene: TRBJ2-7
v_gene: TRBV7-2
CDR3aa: ASSRRSGTAAYEQY

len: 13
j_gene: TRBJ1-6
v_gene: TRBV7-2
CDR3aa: ASSWGTGVNSPLH

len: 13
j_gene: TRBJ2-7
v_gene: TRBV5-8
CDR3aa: ASSWTGGLDYEQY

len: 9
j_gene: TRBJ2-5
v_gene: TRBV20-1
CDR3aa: SGGGGETQY

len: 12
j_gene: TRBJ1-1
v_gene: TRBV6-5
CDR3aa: ASTFGTGRTEAF

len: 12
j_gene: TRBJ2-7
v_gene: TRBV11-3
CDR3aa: ASSPLASSYEQY

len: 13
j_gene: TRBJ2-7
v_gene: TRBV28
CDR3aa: ASSLSPAGYYEQY

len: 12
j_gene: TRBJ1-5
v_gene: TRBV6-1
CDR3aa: ASSERGAYQPQH

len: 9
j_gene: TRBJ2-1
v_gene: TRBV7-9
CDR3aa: SSSLPRGQF

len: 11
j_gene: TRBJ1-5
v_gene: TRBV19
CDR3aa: ASTGTGNQPQH

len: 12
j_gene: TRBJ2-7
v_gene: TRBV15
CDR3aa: ATSRPGLAYEQY

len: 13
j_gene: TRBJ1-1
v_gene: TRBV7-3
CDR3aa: ASSLGRGPNTEAF

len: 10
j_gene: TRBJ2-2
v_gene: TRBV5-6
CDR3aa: ASSYSRGELF

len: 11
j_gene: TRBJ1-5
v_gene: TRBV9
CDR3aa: ASSVNGVQPQH

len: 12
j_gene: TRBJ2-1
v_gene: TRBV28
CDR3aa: ASSRTRKHNEQF

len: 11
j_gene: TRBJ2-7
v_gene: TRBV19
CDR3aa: ASSILAGYEQY

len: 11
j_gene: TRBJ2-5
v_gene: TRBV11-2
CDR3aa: ASSSGQQETQY

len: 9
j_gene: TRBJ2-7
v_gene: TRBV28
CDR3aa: ASSRQGQQY

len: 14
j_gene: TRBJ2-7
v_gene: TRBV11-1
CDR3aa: ASRNAGGQSSYEQY

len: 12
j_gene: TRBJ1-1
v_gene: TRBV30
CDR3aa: AWSVPGSRSEAF

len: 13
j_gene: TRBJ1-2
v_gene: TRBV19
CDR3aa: ASSRDRTRWLGYT

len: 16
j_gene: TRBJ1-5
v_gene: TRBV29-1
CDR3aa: SAQGGNRGDTLNQPQH

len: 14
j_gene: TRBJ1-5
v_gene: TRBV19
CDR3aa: ASSLDGDYSNQPQH

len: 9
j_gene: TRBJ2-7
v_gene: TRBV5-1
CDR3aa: ASSLGGEQY

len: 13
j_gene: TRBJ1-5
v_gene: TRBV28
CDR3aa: ASSSGGSGNQPQH

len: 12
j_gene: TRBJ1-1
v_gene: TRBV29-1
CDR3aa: SATGGGRNTEAF